Listed below are T cell receptor beta chains from one sample, sequenced in a study of blood T cell repertoires in COVID-19. Profiling relied on immunoSEQ multiplex PCR, and the TCRdb table lists in-frame clones only, not all of them. Of some 270,000 clones in the sample, more than 85% were seen once. Sequencing was performed on peripheral blood. The receptors shown here come from a man aged 30 to 45 with acute or convalescent COVID-19. Each CDR3 is given with its conserved first and last residue.

j_gene,v_gene,CDR3aa
TRBJ2-7,TRBV2,CASSATGGNAYEQYF
TRBJ1-6,TRBV28,CASRVPGQGFNSPLHF
TRBJ1-2,TRBV6-5,CASKGRVAHYGYTF
TRBJ2-6,TRBV19,CASSPGQGSVLTF
TRBJ1-5,TRBV5-1,CASSLDNNQPQHF
TRBJ2-6,TRBV7-7,CASSLQGAGANVLTF
TRBJ1-3,TRBV3-1/TRBV3-2,CASSPRDRANTIYF
TRBJ1-1,TRBV5-1,CASKADTEAFF
TRBJ2-1,TRBV7-2,CASSLELAAYNEQFF
TRBJ1-6,TRBV7-9,CASSPYRAKNSPLHF
TRBJ1-1,TRBV7-2,CASSLQLEAFF
TRBJ1-1,TRBV14,CASSQIRGDTEAFF
TRBJ1-2,TRBV7-3,CASRSPGQGFAYGYTF
TRBJ1-1,TRBV24-1,CATRGRGTGEAFF
TRBJ1-1,TRBV15,CATSRARGGRWTEAFF
TRBJ1-1,TRBV5-1,CASSLSGMNTEAFF
TRBJ2-3,TRBV5-1,CASSSSGRALDTQYF
TRBJ1-1,TRBV12-3/TRBV12-4,CASSDRGRDEAFF
TRBJ2-1,TRBV11-3,CASSPSDGIYNEQFF
TRBJ1-5,TRBV12-3/TRBV12-4,CASTRDYNQPQHF
TRBJ2-7,TRBV10-3,CAISERGQVTYEQYF
TRBJ2-1,TRBV3-1/TRBV3-2,CASSQEGRRVNNEQFF
TRBJ2-7,TRBV28,CASRARGPVYEQYF
TRBJ2-3,TRBV4-2,CASSLRLIAGGSGTDTQYF
TRBJ2-7,TRBV4-1,CASSQKTGGAYEQYF
TRBJ2-7,TRBV10-3,CAISPGTGFHEQYF
TRBJ1-3,TRBV28,CASTLAVSGNTIYF
TRBJ2-3,TRBV24-1,CATSPSGSSDTDTQYF
TRBJ1-6,TRBV18,CASSPTGQGGNSPLHF
TRBJ2-3,TRBV14,CASSQDRTGTDTQYF
TRBJ1-5,TRBV5-6,CASSLRGTGGSQPQHF
TRBJ1-4,TRBV27,CASSHDRGGEKLFF
TRBJ1-4,TRBV3-1/TRBV3-2,CASSQLRDRGREKLFF
TRBJ1-6,TRBV6-5,CASSYSGVSPLHF
TRBJ1-3,TRBV6-5,CASIRGPGNTIYF
TRBJ2-7,TRBV28,CASSIPGHIYEQYF
TRBJ1-5,TRBV19,CASSIVPGNQPQHF
TRBJ2-7,TRBV24-1,CATSDGTSGRGAYEQYF
TRBJ1-2,TRBV12-5,CASGLPGRGGYTF
TRBJ1-2,TRBV6-2/TRBV6-3,CASSRQGAYGYTF
TRBJ2-5,TRBV2,CASKGNLRLTQYF
TRBJ2-7,TRBV7-8,CASSLEGGSYEQYF
TRBJ1-1,TRBV5-1,CASSFLQGNTEAFF
TRBJ1-2,TRBV10-3,CAISESGQGTSGYTF
TRBJ2-3,TRBV9,CASSSGQYTDTQYF
TRBJ1-2,TRBV4-1,CASSHPGFDYGYTF
TRBJ2-7,TRBV5-4,CASSRDRGSYEQYF
TRBJ2-5,TRBV9,CASSARYSGPGAKKETQYF
TRBJ1-2,TRBV7-9,CASSPGTVVVYGYTF
TRBJ1-5,TRBV18,CASSWTENQPQHF
TRBJ1-5,TRBV19,CASSRGLDNQPQHF